What follows are 16 T cell receptor beta chains derived from one specimen sequenced in a study of T cells in Graves' hyperthyroidism and ophthalmopathy. TCR beta CDR3 sequences were amplified from RNA transcripts. The HTBI primer set drove a first-round RT-PCR of the TCR CDR3. In TCRdb, the multiplex PCR reads were re-called with MiXCR into one record per CDR3 protein. The sample yields around 700,000 distinct CDR3 sequences, about 19% seen once. The sequenced sample consisted of blood. The origin of the receptors is a woman between 45 and 65 years old with Graves' hyperthyroidism that later progressed to Graves' ophthalmopathy.

This clonotype was counted at least ten times. In DNA form, the CDR3 reads TGTGCCAGCAGCCAACAGGGGGGGACTGAAGCTTTCTTT. This translates into CASSQQGGTEAFF. The genes are TRBV12-3 or TRBV12-4 and TRBJ1-1; 8 nucleotides line up with TRBD1. The CDR3 covers 13 residues. V shed 6 bases and J 5 bases; nucleotides not matched to a gene: 5.

This clonotype showed up many times. The chain is built from TRBV7-9 and TRBJ1-1, with unresolved D. Germline loops: CDR1 SEHNR, CDR2 FQNEAQ (reference sequence). The V and J ends lost 5 bases and 5 bases respectively, with 15 bases between them. There are 14 residues in the CDR3. Here the CDR3 reads CASSPRKGATEAFF. CDR3 nucleotides: TGTGCCAGCAGCCCGCGGAAGGGTGCGACTGAAGCTTTCTTT.

This clonotype was seen many times. The chain carries TRBV7-8 and TRBJ2-1; 9 nucleotides line up with TRBD1. CDR3 size: 15 residues. The V gene end was trimmed by 0 bases and the J gene end by 8 bases; junction bases not matched to a gene: 5. Germline V gives CDR1 SGHVS, CDR2 FQNEAQ. CDR3 loop: CASSLAGTGFHEQFF. The DNA for the CDR3 is TGTGCCAGCAGCTTAGCCGGGACAGGGTTCCATGAGCAGTTCTTC.

The chain employs TRBV6-1 and TRBJ1-1; D not resolved. The CDR3 spans 13 residues. Germline CDR1 MNHNS, CDR2 SASEGT. Trimming left V 6 bases short and J 4 bases short, with 12 bases between. The CDR3: CASSPNIGTEAFF. CDR3 DNA sequence: TGTGCCAGCAGCCCTAACATTGGCACTGAAGCTTTCTTT.

This CDR3 reads CASSMGLQGNTEAFF. The CDR3 DNA is TGTGCCAGTAGTATGGGTTTACAGGGGAACACTGAAGCTTTCTTT. V is TRBV19 and J is TRBJ1-1; D possibly corresponds to TRBD1 (6 bases). V dropped 3 bases and J dropped 1 base, with 12 bases sitting between them. The CDR3 has 15 residues. Germline CDR1 is LNHDA and CDR2 is SQIVND (reference sequence).

The CDR3: CASSQAGGRDYGYTF. CDR3 in DNA: TGCGCCAGCAGCCAAGCAGGGGGCCGGGACTATGGCTACACCTTC. The chain links TRBV4-1 to TRBJ1-2, with TRBD1 matching over 8 bases. The junction had 4 bases not matched to a gene; V was cut back by 1 base and J by 3 bases. CDR3 length: 15 residues. Germline values: CDR1 MGHRA, CDR2 YSYEKL.

The sample holds a few counts of this clonotype. V usage is TRBV18 and J usage is TRBJ2-2; no reliable D call. Looked up from germline, CDR1 is KGHSH and CDR2 is LQKENI. Trimming shortened V by 3 bases and J by 2 bases, and 13 bases separated the two germline ends. The CDR3 is made up of 16 amino acids. CDR3 coding DNA: TGTGCCAGCTCACCCAGCGCGGCAAGAAACACCGGGGAGCTGTTTTTT. Translated: CASSPSAARNTGELFF.

The J gene is TRBJ2-1, the V gene TRBV24-1; TRBD1 is a possible D gene (6 bases). Germline V gives CDR1 KGHDR, CDR2 SFDVKD. This CDR3 contains 11 residues. V was shortened by 7 bases and J by 7 bases, with 7 bases between the two germline ends. In DNA, the CDR3 is TGTGCCACCAGACAGGGAAATGAGCAGTTCTTC. It translates to CATRQGNEQFF.

The chain is built from TRBV12-3 or TRBV12-4 and TRBJ1-4, with D possibly matching TRBD1 (6 bases). There are 14 residues in the CDR3. The V gene lost 7 bases and the J gene lost 8 bases, with 17 bases spanning the gap. The CDR3 DNA sequence: TGTGCCAGCACCCAAAGGGGGTTTAACGAAAAACTGTTTTTT. It translates to CASTQRGFNEKLFF.

This clonotype was counted at least ten times. V and J are TRBV5-1 and TRBJ2-1; D not resolved. The CDR3 consists of 17 residues. V lost 0 bases to trimming and J lost 6 bases, with 19 bases between them. CDR1 SGHRS and CDR2 YFSETQ come from the germline V gene. The CDR3 spells CASSLVPTGPGGNEQFF. Here the CDR3 DNA reads TGCGCCAGCAGCTTGGTCCCAACCGGCCCAGGTGGCAATGAGCAGTTCTTC.

The chain carries TRBV20-1 and TRBJ2-7; TRBD1 matches at 7 bases. Germline CDR1 and CDR2: DFQATT and SNEGSKA (reference sequence). This CDR3 has 14 residues. The V segment lost 5 bases and the J segment 3 bases; nucleotides outside the gene matches: 10. CDR3 sequence reads: CSASTGAGLYEQYF. CDR3 bases: TGCAGTGCTTCAACAGGGGCCGGCCTCTACGAGCAGTACTTC.

The chain is built from TRBV20-1 and TRBJ2-3; 8 bases fit TRBD1. Germline loops: CDR1 DFQATT, CDR2 SNEGSKA (reference sequence). The CDR3 contains 16 residues. Losses at the gene ends were 0 bases for V and 2 bases for J; bases not matched to a gene: 7. CDR3 DNA sequence: TGCAGTGCTAGAGAGTCAGGGGGCATCGCCACAGATACGCAGTATTTT. Its protein is CSARESGGIATDTQYF.

The sample holds many counts of this clonotype. The chain couples TRBV6-1 to TRBJ2-1; 8 bases agree with TRBD2. V was clipped by 6 bases and J by 1 base; unmatched bases: 5. The CDR3 is 15 amino acids. In germline, CDR1 is MNHNS, CDR2 SASEGT. CDR3 coding DNA: TGTGCCAGCAGCCGCGGGGGGTGGTCCTACAATGAGCAGTTCTTC. Encoded protein: CASSRGGWSYNEQFF.

V is TRBV19 and J is TRBJ1-3; the D gene is possibly TRBD1 (5 bases). This CDR3 is built from 15 residues. V was cut by 3 bases and J by 2 bases, with 11 bases left in between. The germline CDR1 and CDR2 sequences are LNHDA and SQIVND (reference sequence). This CDR3 reads CASSMAGATGNTIYF. The CDR3 nucleotides are TGTGCCAGTAGTATGGCTGGGGCTACTGGAAACACCATATATTTT.

This clonotype was picked up a small number of times. The rearrangement uses TRBV27 and TRBJ2-3; no definite D call. Trimming stripped 0 bases from V and 3 bases from J, with 16 bases between. This CDR3 region has 17 residues. The germline V gene has CDR1 MNHEY and CDR2 SMNVEV (reference sequence). Written as DNA, the CDR3 is TGTGCCAGCAGTTTATCGATCGTCGGCCCCTCGACAGATACGCAGTATTTT. This translates into CASSLSIVGPSTDTQYF.

The sample holds a few counts of this clonotype. J is TRBJ1-1 and V is TRBV7-9; a weak D match, TRBD1 (5 bases). Germline V gene data show CDR1 as SEHNR and CDR2 as FQNEAQ (reference sequence). Trimming removed 5 bases at V and 8 bases at J, with 15 bases between. The CDR3 is 13 residues long. The CDR3 spells CASSPGTPGEAFF. The CDR3 DNA reads as TGTGCCAGCAGCCCAGGGACGCCCGGGGAAGCTTTCTTT.